This T cell receptor (beta chain) was captured in a study of early T cells in non-severe SARS-CoV-2 infection. Study-level information: RNA in bulk from unsorted whole blood was sequenced, and chains were unpaired.

As part of library construction, unique molecular identifiers were attached to individual cDNA molecules. TCRdb called the 5' RACE reads again in MiXCR, with one record for every CDR3 protein. This table has 25,000 to 30,000 distinct CDR3 sequences, roughly 4.2% appearing once. Study-wide results and caveats: There was a bias toward anti-spike CD8 responses in VDJdb matching, which missed private and CD4 specificities.

This clonotype was observed many times. The antigen is unknown. V lost 6 bases to trimming and J lost 3 bases; unmatched junction nucleotides: 10. Germline CDR1 DFQATT, CDR2 SNEGSKA (reference sequence). This CDR3 has 14 residues. Sequencing was performed on whole blood. This sequence joins TRBV20-1 and TRBJ2-7; TRBD1 matches 8 bases. The TCR originated in an adult who was a healthcare worker with PCR-confirmed SARS-CoV-2 infection or an uninfected control (not recorded which). The CDR3 nucleotides read TGCAGTGCCACTACAGGGGGGCTAAACTACGAGCAGTACTTC. The encoded protein is CSATTGGLNYEQYF.